A selection of T cell receptor beta chains follows, all from one sample in a study of technical replicates of blood from several donors. Generated by immunoSEQ multiplex PCR, the TCRdb table keeps only in-frame clones and is missing some. The sample yields tens of thousands of clones, 85% to 95% seen once. The sample comprised PBMCs. These receptors all come from a human donor in good health. Some clones in this sample may be carry-over from other donors' samples. Each CDR3 is given with its conserved first and last residue. A D gene is named only where the DNA matches it firmly. Clone size is not always given. Where it is, it says once, few, many or a class for expanded clones.

>TRBD1|TRBJ2-7|TRBV7-3|-
TGTGCCAGCAGCGCAGGGACAGGGTTCTCCGAGCAGTACTTC
CASSAGTGFSEQYF
>TRBD2|TRBJ2-2|TRBV27|-
TGTGCCAGCACCGGGGGGTACACCGGGGAGCTGTTTTTT
CASTGGYTGELFF
>TRBD2|TRBJ2-3|TRBV5-1|-
TGCGCCAGCAGCTTGATTAGCGGGGAACCTTATACGCAGTATTTT
CASSLISGEPYTQYF
>TRBD2|TRBJ2-1|TRBV11-2|-
TGTGCCAGCAGCCGAGGGACTAGCGGGGGGAATGAGCAGTTCTTC
CASSRGTSGGNEQFF
>-|TRBJ1-1|TRBV7-9|-
TGTGCCAGCAGCTTACAGGGCTCCCCGGCTTTCTTT
CASSLQGSPAFF
>TRBD1|TRBJ1-1|TRBV6-1|-
TGTGTCACGGAGGGAGGGAACAGGGGGCACACTGAAGCTTTCTTT
CVTEGGNRGHTEAFF
>TRBD2|TRBJ2-7|TRBV5-6|-
TGTGCCAGCAGAAGACTAGCCAACACCTACGAGCAGTACTTC
CASRRLANTYEQYF
>TRBD2|TRBJ2-5|TRBV7-8|once
TGTGCCAGCAGCTTAGTTAAGACTGGGGGACTAGGAGGGTCAGAGACCCAGTACTTC
CASSLVKTGGLGGSETQYF
>TRBD1|TRBJ1-5|TRBV23-1|-
TGCGCCAGCAGTCAACCTACAGGGGAGAAGAATCAGCCCCAGCATTTT
CASSQPTGEKNQPQHF
>TRBD2|TRBJ2-7|TRBV7-2|-
TGTGCCAGCAGCTCCCCCCCGGGTAGCGGGCGGAGTCACGAGCAGTACTTC
CASSSPPGSGRSHEQYF
>TRBD2|TRBJ2-7|TRBV9|-
TGTGCCAGCAGCACCCGGGACTACAGCTACGAGCAGTACTTC
CASSTRDYSYEQYF
>-|TRBJ2-7|TRBV2|-
TGTGCCAGCAGCAATCTAGCTGGGTACGAGCAGTACTTC
CASSNLAGYEQYF
>-|TRBJ2-3|TRBV10-3|-
TGTGCCATCGGGACAGAGGGGAGGGATACGCAGTATTTT
CAIGTEGRDTQYF
>-|TRBJ1-1|TRBV4-1|-
TGCGCCAGCAGCCAAGATTCCTCGGCCAGGTTCCTTACTGAAGCTTTCTTT
CASSQDSSARFLTEAFF
>-|TRBJ2-7|TRBV5-4|-
TGTGCCAGCAGCTTGGACCAAACTTACGAGCAGTACTTC
CASSLDQTYEQYF
>-|TRBJ1-1|TRBV7-8|-
TGTGCCAGCAGCGGCCTGGTGGCTGAAGCTTTCTTT
CASSGLVAEAFF
>TRBD2|TRBJ2-1|TRBV7-2|-
TGTGCCAGCAGCTTCGGACTAGCGGGGGGGCTGGGCAATGAGCAGTTCTTC
CASSFGLAGGLGNEQFF
>-|TRBJ2-2|TRBV2|-
TGTGCCAGCAGGGCCCCTAGCTACACCGGGGAGCTGTTTTTT
CASRAPSYTGELFF
>-|TRBJ2-2|TRBV7-8|-
TGTGCCAGCAGCCCAACACAGGGTTGGAACACCGGGGAGCTGTTTTTT
CASSPTQGWNTGELFF
>TRBD2|TRBJ2-5|TRBV7-9|-
TGTGCCAGCAGCTTAGATCTAGCGGGTGGGACCCAGTACTTC
CASSLDLAGGTQYF
>TRBD1|TRBJ1-4|TRBV7-9|few
TGTGCCAGCCAAACAGGGGATTGGTCTAATGAAAAACTGTTTTTT
CASQTGDWSNEKLFF
>-|TRBJ2-1|TRBV7-9|-
TGTGCCGGGGCGGACGGTAACAATGAGCAGTTCTTC
CAGADGNNEQFF
>TRBD1|TRBJ1-2|TRBV19|-
TGTGCCAGTAGGGCAGGGGGTTATGGCTACACCTTC
CASRAGGYGYTF
>-|TRBJ2-3|TRBV7-2|-
TGTGCCAGCAGCTACGGTCTCCAGCAGGGTACGCAGTATTTT
CASSYGLQQGTQYF
>-|TRBJ2-3|TRBV4-2|-
TGTGCCAGCAGCCAGTTCCAATCTACGCAGTATTTT
CASSQFQSTQYF
>TRBD1|TRBJ2-7|TRBV5-1|-
TGCGCCAGCAGCTTATTTGGGACAGAAGTCTACGAGCAGTACTTC
CASSLFGTEVYEQYF
>TRBD1|TRBJ1-1|TRBV4-3|many
TGCGCCAGCAGCTTAGGGACAGGGGGTGCTGAAGCTTTCTTT
CASSLGTGGAEAFF
>TRBD1|TRBJ2-7|TRBV5-1|-
TGCGCCAGCAGCCTGTTGCCAGGGACAGGGAACGAGCAGTACTTC
CASSLLPGTGNEQYF
>-|TRBJ1-2|TRBV20-1|-
TGCAGTGCTTGGGGGCCCGGCGGCTACACCTTC
CSAWGPGGYTF
>-|TRBJ2-3|TRBV5-1|-
TGCGCCAGCAGCTTGAGGACTGGGGTCGCAGATACGCAGTATTTT
CASSLRTGVADTQYF
>-|TRBJ2-1|TRBV7-3|-
TGTGCCAGCAGCTTACGGCCACCATCTAGCCTTAATCCTAACAATGAGCAGTTCTTC
CASSLRPPSSLNPNNEQFF
>TRBD1|TRBJ2-3|TRBV5-6|-
TGTGCCAGCAGTGCCGGGACAGGGGCGATAGATACGCAGTATTTT
CASSAGTGAIDTQYF
>TRBD1|TRBJ1-2|TRBV7-2|-
TGTGCCAGCAGCTTCCCCGGGACAGGGAATAGCTACACCTTC
CASSFPGTGNSYTF
>TRBD2|TRBJ2-5|TRBV5-1|-
TGCGCCAGCAGCTTGGATGCGGGAGGAGGAGAGACCCAGTACTTC
CASSLDAGGGETQYF
>TRBD1|TRBJ1-2|TRBV5-6|-
TGTGCCAGCAGCTTGCTTCGGGGGGGACAGGGGGCTGCCTACACCTTC
CASSLLRGGQGAAYTF
>TRBD1|TRBJ2-3|TRBV5-1|-
TGCGCCAGCAGCTCCCGGCCGGGACAGGGGGCCACAGATACGCAGTATTTT
CASSSRPGQGATDTQYF
>-|TRBJ1-1|TRBV4-3|once
TGCGCCAGCAGCCAAGAAAGTCGGGGTAGCACTGAAGCTTTCTTT
CASSQESRGSTEAFF
>-|TRBJ1-1|TRBV7-9|few
TGTGCCAGCTCTGCGAGGATAGAGGGCACTGAAGCTTTCTTT
CASSARIEGTEAFF
>-|TRBJ1-1|TRBV5-5|-
TGTGCCAGCAGCTTAACGACAGTTGAAGCTTTCTTT
CASSLTTVEAFF
>TRBD1|TRBJ2-2|TRBV6-1|-
TGTGCCAGCAGTGAAAAGGACAGGGGGCTCAACACCGGGGAGCTGTTTTTT
CASSEKDRGLNTGELFF
>TRBD1|TRBJ1-5|TRBV5-6|-
TGTGCCAGCAGCTTGCGTGGGACAGGTTATAGCAATCAGCCCCAGCATTTT
CASSLRGTGYSNQPQHF
>-|TRBJ2-3|TRBV4-3|-
TGCGCCAGCAGCCGAGGCCGGGATACGCAGTATTTT
CASSRGRDTQYF
>-|TRBJ2-5|TRBV7-2|-
TGTGCCAGCAGCTTACCCCTCGGGGAAACCCAGTACTTC
CASSLPLGETQYF
>-|TRBJ1-1|TRBV7-2|-
TGTGCCAGCAGCTTAAGACAGCTGAACACTGAAGCTTTCTTT
CASSLRQLNTEAFF
>TRBD2|TRBJ2-1|TRBV19|-
TGTGCCAGTAGTGATTTCCTAGCGGGAGTTTTCTCCTACAATGAGCAGTTCTTC
CASSDFLAGVFSYNEQFF
>TRBD2|TRBJ2-1|TRBV27|-
TGTGCCAGCAGTCCCCGGGGGGTGCTCGCAGGGCAGTTCTTC
CASSPRGVLAGQFF